What follows are 28 T cell receptor beta chains derived from one specimen sequenced in a study of blood T cell repertoires in COVID-19. Data came from immunoSEQ multiplex PCR; TCRdb stores just in-frame clones and leaves some out. The table lists some 370,000 clones, almost 90% of them singletons. The sample comprised peripheral blood. The receptor source for this set is a man between 18 and 35 years old with active or convalescent COVID-19.

The genes are TRBV27 and TRBJ2-7, with TRBD2 matching 8 bases. The germline V gene encodes CDR1 MNHEY and CDR2 SMNVEV (reference sequence). There are 15 residues in the CDR3. V shed 7 bases and J 2 bases; nucleotides not matched to a gene: 10. CDR3 amino acids: CASNFRRGGAYEQYF. For the CDR3, the DNA is TGTGCCAGCAATTTCCGCCGGGGGGGTGCCTACGAGCAGTACTTC.

The chain carries TRBV27 and TRBJ1-6; D is unclear. Germline V CDR1 and CDR2: MNHEY, SMNVEV (reference sequence). The CDR3 has 15 residues. The V gene lost 2 bases and the J gene lost 11 bases, with 16 bases spanning the gap. The DNA of the CDR3 is TGTGCCAGCAGTTTAATCCGCGGAGAATTGACACCCCTCCACTTT. The encoded protein is CASSLIRGELTPLHF.

The J gene is TRBJ1-1, the V gene TRBV10-3, with unresolved D. CDR1 is ENHRY, CDR2 SYGVKD, per germline. V was cut by 4 bases and J by 4 bases, with 10 bases left in between. The CDR3 loop spans 13 amino acids. CDR3 sequence: CAISAGKTTEAFF. The CDR3 DNA reads as TGTGCCATCAGTGCGGGTAAGACCACTGAAGCTTTCTTT.

This clone was counted a few times. The V and J genes are TRBV3-1 (or the pseudogene TRBV3-2) and TRBJ2-2, with 13 positions matching TRBD2. Germline values: CDR1 LGHDT, CDR2 YNNKEL (reference sequence). This CDR3 is 17 amino acids long. J lost 3 bases, V lost 3 bases, and 4 bases had no gene match. The CDR3 region is CASSQSGTSGDTGELFF. CDR3 DNA: TGTGCCAGCAGCCAGTCCGGGACTAGCGGGGACACCGGGGAGCTGTTTTTT.

The chain uses TRBV15 and TRBJ1-6, with a weak D call TRBD1 (5 bases). There are 15 residues in the CDR3. Trimming took off 0 bases at V and 2 bases at J, with 5 bases between the two ends. CDR1 and CDR2 from the germline V gene are LNHNV and YYDKDF (reference sequence). CDR3 region: CATSRDRAYNSPLHF. The CDR3 coding sequence is TGTGCCACCAGCAGAGACAGGGCCTATAATTCACCCCTCCACTTT.

This chain joins TRBV27 and TRBJ2-1; 7 bases match TRBD2. V shed 6 bases, J shed 4 bases, and the junction held 12 bases outside the gene matches. This CDR3 has 16 amino acids. Germline V gene sequence: CDR1 MNHEY, CDR2 SMNVEV (reference sequence). The CDR3 reads CASRPTAGRGYNEQFF. DNA for the CDR3: TGTGCCAGCAGACCTACCGCTGGGCGGGGGTACAATGAGCAGTTCTTC.

The rearrangement links TRBV6-5 to TRBJ2-7; 7 bases agree with TRBD2. Germline V gene sequence: CDR1 MNHEY, CDR2 SVGAGI. V gave up 5 bases and J gave up 4 bases; unmatched junction bases: 8. The CDR3 loop spans 14 amino acids. This CDR3 reads CASSPAGRQYEQYF. CDR3 nucleotides: TGTGCCAGCAGTCCAGCGGGGCGGCAATACGAGCAGTACTTC.

The CDR3 nucleotides are TGTGCTAGTGGACGGGGACTAGCGGGTTACAATGAGCAGTTCTTC. Translated, it gives CASGRGLAGYNEQFF. The J gene is TRBJ2-1, the V gene TRBV12-5, with TRBD2 matching over 12 bases. The CDR3 has 15 residues. CDR1 is LGHNT, CDR2 FRNRAP, per germline. V shed 6 bases and J 4 bases; nucleotides not matched to a gene: 4.

The chain couples TRBV28 to TRBJ2-7, with 7 bases fitting TRBD2. The CDR3 extends over 15 amino acids. Germline values: CDR1 MDHEN, CDR2 SYDVKM. V lost 3 bases, J lost 0 bases, and 5 bases stayed unmatched. This CDR3 reads CASSLLPGGSYEQYF. CDR3 in DNA: TGTGCCAGCAGTTTGCTACCGGGGGGCTCCTACGAGCAGTACTTC.

The chain employs TRBV6-2 or TRBV6-3 and TRBJ2-3; D not resolved. V lost 6 bases and J 1 base, leaving 20 bases between the germline ends. Germline values: CDR1 MNHEY, CDR2 SVGEGT. The CDR3 totals 17 residues. DNA of the CDR3: TGTGCCAGCAGCCAAACGGTTGATGTTTTTGGCACAGATACGCAGTATTTT. It is translated as CASSQTVDVFGTDTQYF.

This chain uses TRBV7-3 with TRBJ1-2; D is unclear. V dropped 1 base and J dropped 4 bases, with 10 bases sitting between them. Germline-derived CDR1 and CDR2 are SGHTA and FQGTGA. The CDR3 covers 14 residues. CDR3 sequence: CASSLSPRFYGYTF. The CDR3 DNA reads TGTGCCAGCAGCTTAAGCCCCAGGTTCTATGGCTACACCTTC.

The chain employs TRBV18 and TRBJ2-7; tentative D call: TRBD1 (5 bases). Germline assignment: CDR1 KGHSH and CDR2 LQKENI. The CDR3 covers 13 residues. With 3 bases removed from V and 3 bases from J, the gap between germline ends came to 9 bases. This CDR3 is CASSPQDIYEQYF. DNA of the CDR3: TGTGCCAGCTCACCCCAGGACATCTACGAGCAGTACTTC.

This rearrangement joins TRBV9 to TRBJ2-3, with D maybe TRBD1 (6 bases). The CDR3 length is 14 residues. CDR1 is SGDLS, CDR2 YYNGEE, per germline. V was cut by 4 bases and J by 4 bases, with 13 bases left in between. CDR3 residues: CASSPGGGPDTQYF. CDR3 coding DNA: TGTGCCAGCAGCCCAGGTGGGGGCCCAGATACGCAGTATTTT.

This clone was observed a single time. J is TRBJ1-1 and V is TRBV10-1, with a weak D call TRBD1 (6 bases). CDR1 and CDR2 (germline): WNHNN, SYGVQD (reference sequence). The CDR3 has 16 residues. V was cut by 7 bases and J by 1 base, with 19 bases left in between. CDR3 region: CASTRQEEDGNTEAFF. CDR3 bases: TGCGCCAGCACTCGACAGGAAGAGGACGGGAACACTGAAGCTTTCTTT.

The V gene is TRBV14, the J gene TRBJ2-7, with 8 bases aligning to TRBD2. The germline V gene encodes CDR1 SGHDN and CDR2 FVKESK. The CDR3 length is 14 residues. With V trimmed by 4 bases and J by 3 bases, 5 bases remained unmatched. The CDR3 sequence: CASSRVAGIYEQYF. CDR3 nucleotide sequence: TGTGCCAGCAGCCGAGTAGCGGGGATCTACGAGCAGTACTTC.

The chain combines TRBV30 with TRBJ1-2, with TRBD1 matching 8 bases. The CDR3 has 12 amino acids. CDR1 is GTSNPN, CDR2 SVGIG, per germline (reference sequence). In DNA, the CDR3 is TGTGCTTGCGCCGGGACAGGCTATGGCTACACCTTC. It encodes CACAGTGYGYTF.

The V call is TRBV6-4, the J call TRBJ2-7, with a possible D match to TRBD1 (6 bases). The V end lost 6 bases, the J end lost 3 bases, and 15 bases lay between the germline ends. The CDR3 sequence is 14 residues long. Germline CDR1 MRHNA, CDR2 SNTAGT. CDR3 protein: CASRKVKDSYEQYF. The CDR3 region has the DNA TGTGCCAGCAGGAAGGTTAAGGACAGCTACGAGCAGTACTTC.

The chain links TRBV23-1 to TRBJ2-3; tentative D call: TRBD2 (7 bases). TRBV23-1 is filed as an ORF, its function uncertain. V was shortened by 3 bases and J by 5 bases, with 24 bases between the two germline ends. The CDR3 loop spans 18 amino acids. The CDR3 region is CASSHRGASSLRGDTQYF. CDR3 DNA: TGCGCCAGCAGTCACCGGGGGGCGTCGAGCTTACGGGGAGATACGCAGTATTTT.

The V and J genes are TRBV7-2 and TRBJ1-4, with TRBD1 matching 9 bases. V shed 5 bases and J 7 bases; nucleotides not matched to a gene: 5. Per germline, CDR1 SGHTA and CDR2 FQGNSA. The CDR3 sequence is 14 residues long. The CDR3, as DNA: TGTGCCAGCAGCGTAGACAGGGGGGGTGAAAAACTGTTTTTT. The encoded protein is CASSVDRGGEKLFF.

The chain employs TRBV21-1 and TRBJ2-1; the D call of TRBD2 is as the table states it, not checked on the DNA. TRBV21-1 is classified as a pseudogene. There are 13 residues in the CDR3. CDR3 in amino acids: CASSKANLNEQFF. The CDR3 DNA reads TGTGCCAGCAGCAAAGCCAACCTAAATGAGCAGTTCTTC.

The rearrangement uses TRBV6-1 and TRBJ1-1; D remains unclear. The CDR3 sequence is 13 residues long. V was shortened by 3 bases and J by 4 bases, with 9 bases between the two germline ends. Germline V gives CDR1 MNHNS, CDR2 SASEGT. The CDR3 region has the DNA TGTGCCAGCAGTGATATTTTCGTCACTGAAGCTTTCTTT. Its protein is CASSDIFVTEAFF.

There are a few counts of this clone. The chain is built from TRBV5-1 and TRBJ1-2; TRBD1 agrees at 11 bases. V dropped 4 bases and J dropped 3; count of bases not matched to a gene: 8. CDR3 length: 16 amino acids. Germline CDR1 SGHRS, CDR2 YFSETQ. The CDR3 protein is CASSRRTGGQHYGYTF. In nucleotides, the CDR3 is TGCGCCAGCAGCAGACGGACAGGGGGCCAGCACTATGGCTACACCTTC.

This clone showed up just once. This chain uses TRBV9 with TRBJ1-2; no definite D call. The CDR3 contains 15 residues. Germline V gene sequence: CDR1 SGDLS, CDR2 YYNGEE. V was trimmed by 4 bases and J by 4 bases, leaving 17 bases between them. CDR3 in DNA: TGTGCCAGCAGCCAGCGTGTAGGGAGCGGCTATGGCTACACCTTC. As protein: CASSQRVGSGYGYTF.

This rearrangement joins TRBV3-1 (or the pseudogene TRBV3-2) to TRBJ1-4; D gene unclear. The germline CDR1 and CDR2 sequences are LGHDT and YNNKEL (reference sequence). V was clipped by 1 base and J by 8 bases, with 8 bases between them. CDR3 length: 13 residues. The CDR3: CASSQGVGEKLFF. The CDR3 bases are TGTGCCAGCAGCCAAGGGGTCGGGGAAAAACTGTTTTTT.

V and J are TRBV7-9 and TRBJ1-4, with a tentative D call TRBD1 (5 bases). This CDR3 contains 14 residues. Trimming cost V 5 bases and J 7 bases, with 14 bases left between them. Germline CDR1 and CDR2: SEHNR and FQNEAQ (reference sequence). This CDR3 reads CASSPPRGSEKLFF. The CDR3 DNA sequence: TGTGCCAGCAGCCCACCAAGGGGTAGTGAAAAACTGTTTTTT.

The chain couples TRBV19 to TRBJ2-5; a possible D gene is TRBD1 (6 bases). V shed 3 bases and J shed 1 base, with 6 bases lying between them. The CDR3 length is 13 residues. Per the germline V gene, CDR1 is LNHDA and CDR2 is SQIVND (reference sequence). The CDR3 DNA follows: TGTGCCAGTAGTATGGACAGCCAAGAGACCCAGTACTTC. Its translation is CASSMDSQETQYF.

The J gene is TRBJ2-7, the V gene TRBV4-2, with TRBD1 matching 8 bases. There are 15 residues in the CDR3. The trim removed 0 bases at V and 5 bases at J, leaving 6 bases unmatched. Germline CDR1 is LGHNA and CDR2 is YNFKEQ. The CDR3 here is CASSQDGTGLDEQYF. The CDR3 nucleotides are TGTGCCAGCAGCCAAGACGGGACAGGACTGGACGAGCAGTACTTC.

This chain uses TRBV6-5 with TRBJ2-1, with a possible D match to TRBD1 (6 bases). The V end was cut by 2 bases, the J end by 3 bases, with 11 bases between. This CDR3 region has 15 residues. The germline V gene encodes CDR1 MNHEY and CDR2 SVGAGI. As DNA, the CDR3 is TGTGCCAGCAGTTACCAGGACAGTTTCTACAATGAGCAGTTCTTC. This encodes CASSYQDSFYNEQFF.